This T cell receptor (beta chain) was sequenced for a study of blood T cell repertoires in COVID-19. Study overall: Acute and convalescent COVID-19 specimens originated in the United States, Italy and Spain. Sources were T cells, B-cell-depleted T cells, or PBMCs; the material itself was cDNA or gDNA.

Original methodology: Estimation of nucleated cell counts was performed using reference gene primer amplification. Sequencing used immunoSEQ multiplex PCR; TCRdb keeps in-frame clones, though not all of them. The V and J calls and clone size come from that table; D and trimming were worked out from the DNA. Here the sample spans roughly 190,000 clones, approximately 90% being singletons. This CDR3 is built from 14 residues. Germline CDR1 reads SSHAT; CDR2 reads FNYEAQ (reference sequence). With respect to this clone: The junction departs from germline at one end; a sequencing error may be responsible.

J is TRBJ2-5 and V is TRBV7-7; 8 bases fit TRBD1. The sequenced sample consisted of peripheral blood. The sequence came from a man aged 35 to 55 with active or convalescent COVID-19. This chain's CDR3 is CASSSTGGRETQYF. The CDR3 bases are TGTGCTAGCAGCTCCACAGGGGGGCGAGAGACCCAGTACTTC.